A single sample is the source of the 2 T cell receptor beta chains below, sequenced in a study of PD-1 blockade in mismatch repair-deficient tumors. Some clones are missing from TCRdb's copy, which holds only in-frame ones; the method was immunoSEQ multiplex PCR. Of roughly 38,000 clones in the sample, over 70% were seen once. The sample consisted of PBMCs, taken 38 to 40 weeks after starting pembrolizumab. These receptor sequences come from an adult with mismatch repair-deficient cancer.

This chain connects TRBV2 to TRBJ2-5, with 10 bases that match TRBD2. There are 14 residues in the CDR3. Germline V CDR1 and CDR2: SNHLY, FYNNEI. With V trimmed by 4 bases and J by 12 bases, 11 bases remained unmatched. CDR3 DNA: TGTGCCAGCAGTGGGGGACTAGCGCCGAGGGGAAAGTACTTC. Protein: CASSGGLAPRGKYF.

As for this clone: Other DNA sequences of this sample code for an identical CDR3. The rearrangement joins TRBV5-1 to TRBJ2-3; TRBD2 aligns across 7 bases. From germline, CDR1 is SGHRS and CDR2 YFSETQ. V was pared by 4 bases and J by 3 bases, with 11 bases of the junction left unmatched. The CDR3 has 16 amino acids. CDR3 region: CASSAGVNVRTDTQYF. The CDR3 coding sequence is TGCGCCAGCAGCGCGGGAGTTAATGTGAGGACAGATACGCAGTATTTT.